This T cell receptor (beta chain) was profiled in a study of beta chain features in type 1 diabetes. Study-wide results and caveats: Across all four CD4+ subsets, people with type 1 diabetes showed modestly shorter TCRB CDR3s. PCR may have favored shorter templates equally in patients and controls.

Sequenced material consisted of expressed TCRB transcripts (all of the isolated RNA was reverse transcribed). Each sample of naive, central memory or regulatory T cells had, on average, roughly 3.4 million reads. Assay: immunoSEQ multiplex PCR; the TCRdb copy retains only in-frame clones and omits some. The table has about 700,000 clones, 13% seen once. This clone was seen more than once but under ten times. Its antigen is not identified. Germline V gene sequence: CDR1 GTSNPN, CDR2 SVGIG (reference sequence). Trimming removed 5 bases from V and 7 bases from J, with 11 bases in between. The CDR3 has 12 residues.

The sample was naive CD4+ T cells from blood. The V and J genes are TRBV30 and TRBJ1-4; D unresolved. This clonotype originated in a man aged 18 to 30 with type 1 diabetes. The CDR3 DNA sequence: TGTGCCTGGGCTGCTTGGGGTGAAAAACTGTTTTTT. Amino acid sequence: CAWAAWGEKLFF.